Shown below are 12 T cell receptor beta chains from a single sample sequenced in a study of tumor-infiltrating lymphocytes in localized non-small cell lung cancer. Clones were read by immunoSEQ multiplex PCR, and TCRdb kept only the in-frame ones, dropping some. The table records 9,500 to 15,000 clones, 60% to 85% of them present only once. Sample: lung tumor tissue. The receptors stem from a human donor with non-small cell lung cancer.

The chain uses TRBV18 and TRBJ1-2, with TRBD1 matching over 10 bases. The germline V gene encodes CDR1 KGHSH and CDR2 LQKENI. The CDR3 is 19 amino acids. With V trimmed by 3 bases and J by 4 bases, 17 bases remained unmatched. DNA for the CDR3: TGTGCCAGCTCACCCCTCGACCGGGACAGGGGTGGGACTTTCTATGGCTACACCTTC. It is translated as CASSPLDRDRGGTFYGYTF.

The chain combines TRBV6-6 with TRBJ1-5; D may be TRBD1 (5 bases). Trimming took 6 bases from V and 6 from J, leaving 18 bases between them. In germline, CDR1 is MNHNY, CDR2 SVGAGI (reference sequence). This CDR3 is built from 15 residues. Written as DNA, the CDR3 is TGTGCCAGCAGGAGGGACGGCCTCGAGAGTCAGCCCCAGCATTTT. This encodes CASRRDGLESQPQHF.

In this sample, this clone turned up a few times. This sequence joins TRBV2 and TRBJ1-4, with D tentatively TRBD1 (5 bases). The CDR3 consists of 14 residues. Germline V gene sequence: CDR1 SNHLY, CDR2 FYNNEI. V was clipped by 4 bases and J by 7 bases, with 13 bases between them. The DNA of the CDR3 is TGTGCCAGCAGTGTCGACGGGGCCTTTGAAAAACTGTTTTTT. Protein product: CASSVDGAFEKLFF.

This rearrangement joins TRBV5-1 to TRBJ2-6, with D uncertain. The germline V and J ends were trimmed by 2 bases and 0 bases, with 3 bases remaining between them. Germline lookup yields CDR1 SGHRS and CDR2 YFSETQ. The CDR3 has 14 amino acids. The CDR3 protein is CASSFGSGANVLTF. CDR3 DNA sequence: TGCGCCAGCAGCTTCGGCTCTGGGGCCAACGTCCTGACTTTC.

The rearrangement joins TRBV7-8 to TRBJ2-5; TRBD2 agrees at 7 bases. In germline, CDR1 is SGHVS, CDR2 FQNEAQ. With V trimmed by 7 bases and J by 4 bases, 9 bases remained unmatched. The CDR3 extends over 14 amino acids. CDR3 DNA sequence: TGTGCCAGCATCCCGAATTGGGGGGGAGAGACCCAGTACTTC. Translation gives CASIPNWGGETQYF.

This clone was seen just once. The V gene is TRBV28, the J gene TRBJ2-2; TRBD1 matches at 9 bases. The CDR3 consists of 16 residues. Germline loops: CDR1 MDHEN, CDR2 SYDVKM. Trimming took 3 bases from V and 8 from J; bases not matched to a gene: 10. The CDR3 is CASSFRDRGYVGELFF. The CDR3 region has the DNA TGTGCCAGCAGTTTTCGTGACAGGGGGTACGTAGGGGAGCTGTTTTTT.

This chain links TRBV11-2 with TRBJ2-3, with D unresolved. Per germline, CDR1 SGHAT and CDR2 FQNNGV. V was shortened by 5 bases and J by 2 bases, with 2 bases between the two germline ends. The CDR3 covers 11 residues. CDR3 amino acids: CASSHTDTQYF. DNA of the CDR3: TGTGCCAGCAGCCACACAGATACGCAGTATTTT.

The J gene is TRBJ1-2, the V gene TRBV10-2; D unresolved. CDR1 and CDR2 from the germline V gene are WSHSY and SAAADI. Deletions cut 3 bases from V and 5 bases from J, with 13 bases between. This CDR3 has 14 amino acids. The CDR3 sequence: CASSEAGSGYGYTF. CDR3 coding DNA: TGCGCCAGCAGTGAAGCAGGTTCGGGATATGGCTACACCTTC.

The chain recombines TRBV9 with TRBJ2-3, with 9 bases matching TRBD2. Germline V gene sequence: CDR1 SGDLS, CDR2 YYNGEE. There are 16 residues in the CDR3. The J segment lost 1 base and the V segment lost 0 bases, leaving 3 bases of the junction unmatched. The CDR3: CASSVGAGGRTDTQYF. CDR3 in DNA: TGTGCCAGCAGCGTAGGCGCGGGGGGGCGCACAGATACGCAGTATTTT.

This clone was detected only a few times. The chain carries TRBV13 and TRBJ2-7; 8 bases map to TRBD1. The CDR3 loop spans 13 amino acids. Germline CDR1 and CDR2: PRHDT and FYEKMQ (reference sequence). Trimming at V came to 5 bases and at J to 5 bases, leaving 5 bases not matched to a gene. The CDR3 reads CASSPPTGDEQYF. CDR3 in DNA: TGTGCCAGCAGCCCACCGACAGGGGACGAGCAGTACTTC.

V and J are TRBV5-6 and TRBJ1-2; a possible D gene is TRBD1 (6 bases). CDR1 is SGHDT and CDR2 is YYEEEE in the germline V gene. This CDR3 has 14 residues. V was pared by 7 bases and J by 2 bases, with 15 bases between. The CDR3 nucleotides are TGTGCCAGCCGAGTGTGGGGGGGCAACTATGGCTACACCTTC. It is translated as CASRVWGGNYGYTF.

This rearrangement joins TRBV5-1 to TRBJ2-3, with D maybe TRBD1 (6 bases). The CDR3 is 15 amino acids. Germline-derived CDR1 and CDR2 are SGHRS and YFSETQ. V gave up 0 bases and J gave up 2 bases, with 10 bases separating them. The CDR3 region is CASSLGGRNTDTQYF. The CDR3 coding sequence is TGCGCCAGCAGCTTGGGGGGGCGTAACACAGATACGCAGTATTTT.